Following are 18 T cell receptor beta chains from one sample sequenced in a study of shared clonotypes between healthy human individuals. The data were produced by immunoSEQ multiplex PCR, yet TCRdb's version contains in-frame clones alone and is incomplete. Counted here are over a million clones, about 80% occurring once; the ten biggest clones make up roughly 0.57%. Sequenced input: memory CD4+ T cells from PBMCs. This sample's subset: CD45RA-negative fraction. These receptors all stem from a man aged 18 to 35 in good health. Some clones in this sample may be carry-over from other donors' samples.

V gene TRBV2 combines with J gene TRBJ2-1; 8 bases are a match to TRBD1. Trimming at V came to 1 base and at J to 5 bases, leaving 1 base not matched to a gene. Per the germline V gene, CDR1 is SNHLY and CDR2 is FYNNEI. CDR3 length: 14 amino acids. The CDR3 DNA reads TGTGCCAGCAGTGAAGGGACAGGGCACAATGAGCAGTTCTTC. Its translation is CASSEGTGHNEQFF.

This chain uses TRBV11-3 with TRBJ1-1, with 7 bases fitting TRBD1. Germline CDR1 reads SGHNT; CDR2 reads YENEEA. CDR3 length: 14 amino acids. V gave up 4 bases and J gave up 1 base; unmatched junction bases: 3. The CDR3 bases are TGTGCCAGCAGCTCTGGGACAGCGAACACTGAAGCTTTCTTT. It encodes CASSSGTANTEAFF.

The genes are TRBV7-9 and TRBJ2-4; D not resolved. Trimming took 5 bases from V and 7 from J, leaving 12 bases between them. CDR1 SEHNR and CDR2 FQNEAQ come from the germline V gene (reference sequence). The CDR3 has 13 residues. CDR3 sequence reads: CASSLGEWNIQYF. The CDR3 DNA reads as TGTGCCAGCAGCCTTGGAGAATGGAACATTCAGTACTTC. Combining the CDR3 with reference TRBV7-9 and TRBJ2-4 gives the whole variable domain DTGVSQNPRHKITKRGQNVTFRCDPISEHNRLYWYRQTLGQGPEFLTYFQNEAQLEKSRLLSDRFSAERPKGSFSTLEIQRTEQGDSAMYLCASSLGEWNIQYFGAGTRLSVL.

A remark on this clone: A much more abundant neighbour one base away suggests this may be a read error. The chain uses TRBV7-3 and TRBJ2-6; weak D call: TRBD1 (5 bases). This CDR3 contains 15 residues. CDR1 and CDR2 from the germline V gene are SGHTA and FQGTGA. In DNA form, the CDR3 reads TGTGCCAGCAGCTTAAATACTCCTGGGGCCAGCGTCCTGACTTTC. Amino acids: CASSLNTPGASVLTF.

The V gene is TRBV7-2, the J gene TRBJ1-2; weak D call: TRBD1 (6 bases). The V end was cut by 1 base, the J end by 8 bases, with 11 bases between. Looked up from germline, CDR1 is SGHTA and CDR2 is FQGNSA. There are 13 residues in the CDR3. CDR3 protein: CASSLDAGAGYTF. CDR3 in DNA: TGTGCCAGCAGCTTAGATGCAGGGGCCGGCTACACCTTC. The full variable domain, in which reference TRBV7-2 and TRBJ1-2 provide the parts outside the CDR3, is GAGVSQSPSNKVTEKGKDVELRCDPISGHTALYWYRQSLGQGLEFLIYFQGNSAPDKSGLPSDRFSAERTGGSVSTLTIQRTQQEDSAVYLCASSLDAGAGYTFGSGTRLTVV.

CDR3 sequence (DNA): TGCGCCAGCAGCCAAGGGGGCCGGAAGTACTTC. Translated: CASSQGGRKYF. V and J are TRBV4-1 and TRBJ2-7; possibly TRBD1 for D (5 bases). CDR1 MGHRA and CDR2 YSYEKL come from the germline V gene. The CDR3 sequence is 11 residues long. V was clipped by 1 base and J by 11 bases, with 9 bases between them.

There are a few counts of this clone. In the same sample, other DNA sequences code for this CDR3. This chain uses TRBV11-2 with TRBJ2-5; TRBD1 is a possible D gene (6 bases). The V end lost 2 bases, the J end lost 4 bases, and 8 bases lay between the germline ends. The CDR3 has 13 amino acids. Germline V lookup: CDR1 SGHAT, CDR2 FQNNGV. The CDR3, as DNA: TGTGCCAGCAGCTTATTCAGGGGAGAGACCCAGTACTTC. Protein sequence: CASSLFRGETQYF.

The J gene is TRBJ1-5, the V gene TRBV25-1; D remains ambiguous. The CDR3 spans 16 residues. Trimming removed 3 bases at V and 0 bases at J, with 12 bases between. Germline-derived CDR1 and CDR2 are MGHDK and SYGVNS. The CDR3 DNA reads TGTGCCAGCAGTGACACGGGCCGTTATAGCAATCAGCCCCAGCATTTT. Encoded protein: CASSDTGRYSNQPQHF.

A remark on this clone: Other DNA sequences of this sample code for an identical CDR3. This chain joins TRBV7-3 and TRBJ2-2; D is possibly TRBD1 or TRBD2 (5 bases each). V gave up 2 bases and J gave up 0 bases, with 7 bases separating them. This CDR3 has 15 amino acids. Germline V gene lookup returns CDR1 SGHTA and CDR2 FQGTGA. Written as DNA, the CDR3 is TGTGCCAGCAGCTTAGGGGGTACGAACACCGGGGAGCTGTTTTTT. It is translated as CASSLGGTNTGELFF. Together with reference TRBV7-3 and TRBJ2-2, the CDR3 gives the full variable domain: GAGVSQTPSNKVTEKGKYVELRCDPISGHTALYWYRQSLGQGPEFLIYFQGTGAADDSGLPNDRFFAVRPEGSVSTLKIQRTERGDSAVYLCASSLGGTNTGELFFGEGSRLTVL.

V usage is TRBV7-9 and J usage is TRBJ2-7, with TRBD2 matching over 7 bases. CDR1 is SEHNR and CDR2 is FQNEAQ in the germline V gene (reference sequence). V dropped 1 base and J dropped 2; count of bases not matched to a gene: 5. The CDR3 spans 15 residues. This CDR3 is CASSLDGAGAYEQYF. The DNA for the CDR3 is TGTGCCAGCAGCTTAGACGGGGCGGGGGCCTACGAGCAGTACTTC.

This clone has more than one count but fewer than ten. The sample contains more than one DNA sequence encoding this CDR3. The gene calls are TRBV5-1 and TRBJ1-4; no clear D gene. The germline V and J ends were trimmed by 0 bases and 0 bases, with 6 bases remaining between them. This CDR3 region has 15 residues. CDR1 SGHRS and CDR2 YFSETQ come from the germline V gene. CDR3 loop: CASSLGSATNEKLFF. The CDR3 nucleotides read TGCGCCAGCAGCTTGGGTTCGGCAACTAATGAAAAACTGTTTTTT.

The chain couples TRBV10-2 to TRBJ1-1, with D possibly matching TRBD1 (6 bases). The V gene lost 4 bases and the J gene lost 1 base, with 19 bases spanning the gap. The CDR3 extends over 17 amino acids. Germline V gene sequence: CDR1 WSHSY, CDR2 SAAADI. The DNA for the CDR3 is TGCGCCAGCAGTGTATCCCTGACAGGCGGTAGGAACACTGAAGCTTTCTTT. Translated: CASSVSLTGGRNTEAFF.

This chain joins TRBV4-1 and TRBJ1-5; D is uncertain. In germline, CDR1 is MGHRA, CDR2 YSYEKL. This CDR3 contains 14 residues. V lost 2 bases and J 10 bases, leaving 15 bases between the germline ends. CDR3 bases: TGCGCCAGCAGCCAATCTTCCGGTGTCAGCCCCCAGCATTTT. Protein: CASSQSSGVSPQHF.

This chain uses TRBV30 with TRBJ1-1; D possibly corresponds to TRBD1 (6 bases). CDR1 is GTSNPN, CDR2 SVGIG, per germline (reference sequence). This CDR3 region has 14 residues. V was trimmed by 1 base and J by 5 bases, leaving 14 bases between them. The CDR3 sequence is CAWSGWDMETEAFF. CDR3 nucleotide sequence: TGTGCCTGGAGTGGCTGGGACATGGAGACTGAAGCTTTCTTT.

The chain uses TRBV7-9 and TRBJ2-2; D perhaps matches TRBD2 (5 bases). Germline loops: CDR1 SEHNR, CDR2 FQNEAQ (reference sequence). The CDR3 spans 12 residues. Trimming pared 5 bases from V and 7 bases from J, leaving 8 bases between. This chain's CDR3 is CASSRDYGELFF. CDR3 coding DNA: TGTGCCAGCAGCCGGGATTACGGGGAGCTGTTTTTT.

There are many counts of this clone. Additional DNA sequences in this sample encode the identical CDR3. This sequence joins TRBV29-1 and TRBJ2-7, with 14 bases fitting TRBD2. Germline CDR1 SQVTM, CDR2 ANQGSEA. V lost 1 base and J lost 7; bases outside the gene matches: 6. This CDR3 comprises 15 residues. In DNA form, the CDR3 reads TGCAGCGTTGAAGGGGGACTAGCGGGAGATGATGAGCAGTACTTC. Its protein is CSVEGGLAGDDEQYF.

The chain has TRBV19 and TRBJ2-2; TRBD2 matches at 9 bases. The length of the CDR3 is 15 residues. Trimming cost V 6 bases and J 6 bases; bases outside gene matches: 8. CDR1 LNHDA and CDR2 SQIVND come from the germline V gene (reference sequence). CDR3 nucleotides: TGTGCCAGTAGGATGTGGGAGCGGGAGGCCGGGGAGCTGTTTTTT. Encoded protein: CASRMWEREAGELFF. Full variable domain (rest looked up from reference TRBV19 and TRBJ2-2): DGGITQSPKYLFRKEGQNVTLSCEQNLNHDAMYWYRQDPGQGLRLIYYSQIVNDFQKGDIAEGYSVSREKKESFPLTVTSAQKNPTAFYLCASRMWEREAGELFFGEGSRLTVL.

V is TRBV28 and J is TRBJ2-1, with 13 bases aligning to TRBD2. V lost 6 bases to trimming and J lost 4 bases; unmatched junction nucleotides: 9. Germline CDR1 and CDR2: MDHEN and SYDVKM. The CDR3 is 17 amino acids. CDR3 region: CASSPTSGRGPYNEQFF. The CDR3 bases are TGTGCCAGCAGCCCAACTAGCGGGAGGGGGCCATACAATGAGCAGTTCTTC.